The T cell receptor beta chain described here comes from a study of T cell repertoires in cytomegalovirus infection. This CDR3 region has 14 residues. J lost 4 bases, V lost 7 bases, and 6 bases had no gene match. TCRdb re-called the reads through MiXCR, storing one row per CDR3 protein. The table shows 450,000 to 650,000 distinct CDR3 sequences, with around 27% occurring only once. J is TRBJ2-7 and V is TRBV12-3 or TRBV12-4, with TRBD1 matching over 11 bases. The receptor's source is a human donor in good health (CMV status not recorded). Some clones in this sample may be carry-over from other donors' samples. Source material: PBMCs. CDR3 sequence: CASINRDRGYEQYF. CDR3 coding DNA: TGTGCCAGCATTAACCGGGACAGGGGGTACGAGCAGTACTTC.